The 6 T cell receptor beta chains below all came from one sample that was sequenced in a study of blood T cell repertoires in COVID-19. Using immunoSEQ multiplex PCR, the repertoire was profiled, and TCRdb retains in-frame clones only, with some absent. The sample records some 110,000 clones, 80% to 95% being singletons. Sequencing used peripheral blood. These receptors all stem from a man aged 50 or older with COVID-19, enrolled during active disease.

This chain joins TRBV27 and TRBJ1-5; 8 nucleotides line up with TRBD1. The CDR3 extends over 16 amino acids. The V gene's germline CDR1 is MNHEY and CDR2 SMNVEV (reference sequence). Trimming took 5 bases from V and 2 from J; bases not matched to a gene: 8. CDR3 bases: TGTGCCAGCAGTCACGGGACAGGTACGGGCAATCAGCCCCAGCATTTT. Protein sequence: CASSHGTGTGNQPQHF.

The chain recombines TRBV15 with TRBJ1-5; D may be TRBD1 (5 bases). The germline CDR1 and CDR2 sequences are LNHNV and YYDKDF (reference sequence). V shed 0 bases and J shed 8 bases, with 11 bases lying between them. The CDR3 consists of 14 residues. Here the CDR3 reads CATSRDRGGEPQHF. The CDR3, as DNA: TGTGCCACCAGCAGAGATAGGGGTGGGGAGCCCCAGCATTTT.

J is TRBJ1-2 and V is TRBV30; 9 bases are shared with TRBD1. Germline V CDR1 and CDR2: GTSNPN, SVGIG (reference sequence). There are 17 residues in the CDR3. V was clipped by 3 bases and J by 2 bases; unmatched bases: 13. The CDR3 is CAWRRYRGRIENYGYTF. The CDR3 DNA sequence: TGTGCCTGGAGACGTTACAGGGGGCGGATTGAGAACTATGGCTACACCTTC.

This clone showed up just once. This chain connects TRBV30 to TRBJ2-7; tentatively, D is TRBD1 (6 bases). CDR1 and CDR2 from the germline V gene are GTSNPN and SVGIG (reference sequence). The CDR3 has 13 amino acids. Trimming stripped 2 bases from V and 4 bases from J, with 12 bases between. The CDR3 reads CAWSPTGNYEQYF. The CDR3 DNA reads TGTGCCTGGAGTCCTACAGGGAATTACGAGCAGTACTTC. The full variable domain, with the rest looked up from reference TRBV30 and TRBJ2-7, is SQTIHQWPATLVQPVGSPLSLECTVEGTSNPNLYWYRQAAGRGLQLLFYSVGIGQISSEVPQNLSASRPQDRQFILSSKKLLLSDSGFYLCAWSPTGNYEQYFGPGTRLTVT.

The count of this clone is one. The chain couples TRBV29-1 to TRBJ1-2; D not certain. V gave up 3 bases and J gave up 4 bases, with 15 bases separating them. The CDR3 sequence is 14 residues long. Germline V gene lookup returns CDR1 SQVTM and CDR2 ANQGSEA. DNA for the CDR3: TGCAGCGTTGATAGTATGGGAGATAGCTATGGCTACACCTTC. Translated: CSVDSMGDSYGYTF.

The V call is TRBV19, the J call TRBJ2-5; D possibly corresponds to TRBD2 (5 bases). Germline CDR1 reads LNHDA; CDR2 reads SQIVND (reference sequence). The CDR3 is made up of 14 amino acids. Trimming removed 7 bases from V and 5 bases from J, with 17 bases in between. The CDR3 DNA reads TGTGCCAGTACCCTGAATGGCGAGCGGGAGACCCAGTACTTC. Translation gives CASTLNGERETQYF.